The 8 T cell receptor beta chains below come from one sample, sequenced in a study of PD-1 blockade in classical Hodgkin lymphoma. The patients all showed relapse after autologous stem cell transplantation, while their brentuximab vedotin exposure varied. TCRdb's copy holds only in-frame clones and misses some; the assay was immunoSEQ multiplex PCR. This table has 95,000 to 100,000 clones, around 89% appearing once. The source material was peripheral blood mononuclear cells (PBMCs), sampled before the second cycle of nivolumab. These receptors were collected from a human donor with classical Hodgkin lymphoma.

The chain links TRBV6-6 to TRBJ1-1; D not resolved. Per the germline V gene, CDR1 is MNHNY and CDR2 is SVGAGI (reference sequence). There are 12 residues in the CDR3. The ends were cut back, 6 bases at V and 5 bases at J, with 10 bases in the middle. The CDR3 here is CASRPRGTEAFF. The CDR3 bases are TGTGCCAGCAGGCCGCGGGGAACTGAAGCTTTCTTT.

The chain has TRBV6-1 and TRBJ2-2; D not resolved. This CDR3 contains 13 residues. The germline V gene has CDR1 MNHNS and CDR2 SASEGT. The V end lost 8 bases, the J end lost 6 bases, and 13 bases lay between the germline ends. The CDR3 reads CASGQARAGELFF. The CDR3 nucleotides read TGTGCCAGCGGGCAGGCCCGAGCCGGGGAGCTGTTTTTT.

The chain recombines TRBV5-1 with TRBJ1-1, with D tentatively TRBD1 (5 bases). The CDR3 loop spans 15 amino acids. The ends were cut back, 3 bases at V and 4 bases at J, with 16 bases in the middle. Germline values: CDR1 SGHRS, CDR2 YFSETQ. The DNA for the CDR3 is TGCGCCAGCAGCTACCTCGGGGGAGTTGGCACTGAAGCTTTCTTT. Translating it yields CASSYLGGVGTEAFF. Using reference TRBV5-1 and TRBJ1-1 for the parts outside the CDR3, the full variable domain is KAGVTQTPRYLIKTRGQQVTLSCSPISGHRSVSWYQQTPGQGLQFLFEYFSETQRNKGNFPGRFSGRQFSNSRSEMNVSTLELGDSALYLCASSYLGGVGTEAFFGQGTRLTVV.

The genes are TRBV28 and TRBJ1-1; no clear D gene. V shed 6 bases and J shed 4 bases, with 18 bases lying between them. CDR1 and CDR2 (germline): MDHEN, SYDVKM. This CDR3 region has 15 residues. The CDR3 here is CASREKWTDFTEAFF. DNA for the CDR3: TGTGCCAGCAGGGAGAAATGGACGGACTTCACTGAAGCTTTCTTT.

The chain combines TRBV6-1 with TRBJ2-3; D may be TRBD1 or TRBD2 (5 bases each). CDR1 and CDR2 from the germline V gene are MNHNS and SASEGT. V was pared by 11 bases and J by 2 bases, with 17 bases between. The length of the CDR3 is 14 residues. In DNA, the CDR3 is TGTGCCGGCCAAAAGGGACCAGTCACAGATACGCAGTATTTT. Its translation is CAGQKGPVTDTQYF.

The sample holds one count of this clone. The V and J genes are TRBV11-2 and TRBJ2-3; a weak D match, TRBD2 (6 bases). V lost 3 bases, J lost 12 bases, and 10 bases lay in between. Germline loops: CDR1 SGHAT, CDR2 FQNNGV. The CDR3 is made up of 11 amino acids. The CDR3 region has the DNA TGTGCCAGCAGCTTCCGGCGGGAACAGTATTTT. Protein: CASSFRREQYF.

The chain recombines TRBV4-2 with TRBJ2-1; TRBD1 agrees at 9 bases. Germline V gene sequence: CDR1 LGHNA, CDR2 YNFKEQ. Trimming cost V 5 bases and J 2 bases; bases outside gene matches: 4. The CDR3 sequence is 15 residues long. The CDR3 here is CASSLGTGTYNEQFF. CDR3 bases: TGTGCCAGCAGCTTGGGGACAGGGACCTACAATGAGCAGTTCTTC.

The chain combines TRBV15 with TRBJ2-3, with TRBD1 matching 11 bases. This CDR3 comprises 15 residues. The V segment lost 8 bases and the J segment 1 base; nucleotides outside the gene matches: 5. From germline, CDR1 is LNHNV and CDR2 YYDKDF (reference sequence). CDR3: CATGTGGEGTDTQYF. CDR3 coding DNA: TGTGCCACCGGGACAGGGGGAGAGGGCACAGATACGCAGTATTTT.